This T cell receptor beta chain was sequenced during a study of cytomegalovirus exposure and HLA in healthy donors. This clone has more than one count but fewer than ten. With 60 Vbeta and 13 Jbeta primers, the PCR was carried out. Profiling relied on immunoSEQ multiplex PCR, and the TCRdb table lists in-frame clones only, not all of them. The sample yields about 130,000 clones, around two thirds seen once. Though nominally healthy at sampling, donors likely had unrecorded immune exposures. Germline CDR1 is SGHTA and CDR2 is FQGNSA. The J segment lost 5 bases and the V segment lost 5 bases, leaving 3 bases of the junction unmatched. The CDR3 length is 13 residues.

V is TRBV7-2 and J is TRBJ1-5, with 7 bases aligning to TRBD1. The clonotype was recovered from a man aged 55 to 69 in good health and CMV-seropositive. Source material: PBMCs. The CDR3, as DNA: TGTGCCAGCAGCCTGACAGGGCATCAGCCCCAGCATTTT. It encodes CASSLTGHQPQHF.